The rows below give T cell receptor beta chains drawn from one sample of a study of Graves' ophthalmopathy and Graves' hyperthyroidism. TCRdb reanalysed the multiplex PCR reads using MiXCR and keeps one entry per CDR3 protein. The sample holds 600,000 to 700,000 distinct CDR3 sequences, roughly 41% seen once. Material: peripheral blood. Source of these receptors: an adult man with Graves' ophthalmopathy. Each CDR3 is given with its conserved first and last residue. The order of the fields is V gene, clone size, J gene, D gene, CDR3 protein, CDR3 DNA. A D gene is named only where the DNA matches it firmly. Some rows have no size entry. The others give once, few or many, or a class for an expanded clone.

TRBV7-8	many	TRBJ1-2	NA	CASSLVSVQRYGYTF	TGTGCCAGCAGCTTAGTTTCTGTACAGCGTTATGGCTACACCTTC
TRBV5-1	NA	TRBJ2-5	TRBD1	CASGFVPTGQYQETQYF	TGCGCCAGCGGCTTCGTACCGACAGGGCAGTACCAAGAGACCCAGTACTTC
TRBV10-3	NA	TRBJ1-5	NA	CAISATDIGQPQHF	TGTGCCATCAGTGCGACTGATATAGGTCAGCCCCAGCATTTT
TRBV12-3/TRBV12-4	few	TRBJ1-1	NA	CASSLLGEAFF	TGTGCCAGCAGTTTACTGGGTGAAGCTTTCTTT
TRBV7-8	NA	TRBJ1-3	TRBD1	CASSLGTGLILSSGNTIYF	TGTGCCAGCAGCTTAGGGACAGGGCTCATTCTTAGCTCTGGAAACACCATATATTTT
TRBV10-2	many	TRBJ1-5	NA	CASSESTGPSQPQHF	TGCGCCAGCAGTGAGTCGACAGGACCAAGCCAGCCCCAGCATTTT
TRBV5-8	many	TRBJ2-7	NA	CASSLRDHQEQYF	TGTGCCAGCAGCCTTCGGGATCATCAGGAGCAGTACTTC
TRBV7-2	NA	TRBJ2-3	NA	CASSLRADTQYF	TGTGCCAGCAGCTTACGGGCAGATACGCAGTATTTT
TRBV7-2	NA	TRBJ2-7	NA	CASSQGPGGPYEQYF	TGCGCCAGCAGCCAAGGTCCCGGGGGACCCTACGAGCAGTACTTC
TRBV2	NA	TRBJ1-5	TRBD1	CASSDGQGGQPQHF	TGTGCCAGCAGTGATGGACAGGGGGGACAGCCCCAGCATTTT
TRBV10-3	many	TRBJ1-6	TRBD1	CASSSTDGTGNNSPLHF	TGTGCCAGCAGTTCGACGGACGGGACAGGGAATAATTCACCCCTCCACTTT
TRBV7-8	many	TRBJ2-5	NA	CASIPFPWKETQYF	TGTGCCAGCATTCCATTCCCTTGGAAGGAGACCCAGTACTTC
TRBV10-3	NA	TRBJ1-2	TRBD1	CAIRGTGDYGYTF	TGTGCCATCAGAGGGACAGGGGACTATGGCTACACCTTC
TRBV27	NA	TRBJ1-2	TRBD1	CASSLGQGALGYGYTF	TGTGCCAGCAGTTTAGGACAGGGGGCGTTGGGCTATGGCTACACCTTC
TRBV10-2	many	TRBJ1-2	NA	CASTGAGYGYTF	TGCGCCAGCACCGGGGCGGGGTATGGCTACACCTTC
TRBV19	many	TRBJ1-2	NA	CASSIQGIGGYTF	TGTGCCAGTAGTATTCAGGGGATCGGTGGCTACACCTTC
TRBV25-1	NA	TRBJ2-6	NA	CASQELGSGANVLTF	TGTGCCAGCCAAGAGTTAGGCTCTGGGGCCAACGTCCTGACTTTC
TRBV10-3	many	TRBJ1-2	NA	CAISESATHYGYTF	TGTGCCATCAGTGAGTCGGCCACCCACTATGGCTACACCTTC
TRBV11-3	many	TRBJ1-6	NA	CASSATENYNSPLHF	TGTGCCAGCAGCGCGACGGAAAATTATAATTCACCCCTCCACTTT
TRBV6-6	few	TRBJ1-6	NA	CASSYSAGPIDNSPLHF	TGTGCCAGCAGTTATTCTGCAGGGCCAATTGATAATTCACCCCTCCACTTT
TRBV19	NA	TRBJ2-5	NA	CASSSRPEGETQYF	TGTGCCTCATCATCGAGGCCGGAGGGGGAGACCCAGTACTTC
TRBV6-5	few	TRBJ2-7	NA	CASSYSLVRAYEQYF	TGTGCCAGCAGTTACTCCCTAGTGAGGGCCTACGAGCAGTACTTC
TRBV6-5	many	TRBJ1-5	NA	CASRERLTGFNQPQHF	TGTGCCAGCAGGGAAAGGTTGACAGGCTTCAATCAGCCCCAGCATTTT
TRBV10-3	few	TRBJ2-7	NA	CASSPPGTYEQYF	TGTGCCAGCTCACCCCCAGGAACCTACGAGCAGTACTTC
TRBV24-1	many	TRBJ1-1	NA	CATSVSIMNTEAFF	TGTGCCACCAGTGTCTCTATCATGAACACTGAAGCTTTCTTT
TRBV4-3	few	TRBJ1-2	NA	CASSDEGNGYTF	TGCGCCAGCAGCGACGAGGGGAATGGCTACACCTTC
TRBV12-3/TRBV12-4	many	TRBJ2-5	NA	CASSSVATLGTQYF	TGTGCCAGCAGTTCCGTGGCCACCTTGGGGACCCAGTACTTC
TRBV29-1	NA	TRBJ2-6	NA	CSSDAGTAGANVLTF	TGCAGCAGTGACGCAGGGACTGCTGGGGCCAACGTCCTGACTTTC
TRBV6-5	NA	TRBJ2-7	TRBD1	CASSSPGQVCEQYF	TGTGCCAGCAGTTCACCGGGACAGGTCTGCGAGCAGTACTTC
TRBV20-1	few	TRBJ2-5	TRBD2	CSAPLGLVLGTQYF	TGCAGTGCTCCCCTTGGACTAGTTTTGGGGACCCAGTACTTC
TRBV13	NA	TRBJ1-3	NA	CASSRLDSIYF	TGTGCCAGCAGCCGGCTAGACAGTATATATTTT
TRBV5-1	NA	TRBJ2-6	NA	CASSILPGSGANVLTF	TGCGCCAGCAGCATACTACCAGGGTCTGGGGCCAACGTCCTGACTTTC
TRBV25-1	NA	TRBJ2-5	TRBD2	CASSARDLAGGSETQYF	TGTGCCAGCAGTGCTAGGGATCTAGCGGGAGGATCCGAGACCCAGTACTTC
TRBV6-6	few	TRBJ2-7	TRBD1	CASSYGQGSSYEQYF	TGTGCCAGCAGTTACGGACAGGGGAGCTCCTACGAGCAGTACTTC
TRBV20-1	NA	TRBJ1-2	TRBD1	CSARVAQTGASYGYTF	TGCAGTGCTAGAGTAGCCCAGACAGGGGCTTCCTATGGCTACACCTTC
TRBV9	NA	TRBJ2-2	NA	CASSVADNEQFF	TGTGCCAGCAGCGTAGCAGACAATGAGCAGTTTTTT
TRBV10-3	few	TRBJ2-2	NA	CASRGNSRAGELFF	TGTGCCAGCAGAGGGAATAGCAGGGCCGGGGAGCTGTTTTTT
TRBV2	once	TRBJ2-3	TRBD2	CAIKRGTSTDTQYF	TGTGCCATCAAGCGGGGGACTAGCACAGATACGCAGTATTTT
TRBV7-2	many	TRBJ2-7	NA	CASSTTGPQYF	TGTGCCAGCAGCACCACAGGCCCCCAGTACTTC
TRBV3-1	few	TRBJ1-4	NA	CASSQDVGNEKLFF	TGTGCCAGCAGCCAAGATGTGGGCAATGAAAAACTGTTTTTT
TRBV25-1	few	TRBJ1-1	NA	CASSPRHPTANTEAFF	TGTGCCAGCTCACCACGCCACCCCACAGCCAACACTGAAGCTTTCTTT
TRBV2	many	TRBJ2-7	TRBD1	CASCATGGGEQYF	TGTGCCAGCTGCGCGACAGGGGGGGGCGAGCAGTACTTC
TRBV19	many	TRBJ2-7	TRBD2	CASTYDSGGFYEQYF	TGTGCCAGCACTTACGACAGCGGGGGCTTCTACGAGCAGTACTTC
TRBV7-2	many	TRBJ1-6	NA	CASSPRLDSPLHF	TGTGCCAGCAGCCCCCGACTTGATTCACCCCTCCACTTT
TRBV12-3/TRBV12-4	few	TRBJ1-2	TRBD1	CASRNTGTGLYGYTF	TGTGCCAGCAGAAATACCGGGACAGGGCTCTATGGCTACACCTTC
TRBV20-1	NA	TRBJ1-2	NA	CSAAQLSMGRDGYTF	TGCAGTGCTGCACAATTAAGTATGGGTAGGGATGGCTACACCTTC
TRBV2	few	TRBJ2-3	NA	CASTAPTDTQYF	TGTGCCAGCACGGCCCCGACAGATACGCAGTATTTT
TRBV20-1	NA	TRBJ1-2	TRBD1	CSAPGQVDYGYTF	TGCAGTGCTCCTGGACAGGTGGACTATGGCTACACCTTC
TRBV20-1	many	TRBJ1-1	TRBD1	CSAQDRGGTEAFF	TGCAGTGCCCAGGACAGGGGAGGTACTGAAGCTTTCTTT
TRBV10-1	many	TRBJ1-2	NA	CASVPGLSYGYTF	TGCGCCAGCGTACCGGGACTAAGCTATGGCTACACCTTC
TRBV9	many	TRBJ2-7	NA	CASSEDSSPWEQYF	TGTGCCAGCAGCGAGGACAGTTCCCCTTGGGAGCAGTACTTC
TRBV7-2	NA	TRBJ1-5	TRBD1	CASSFGTGFENQPQHF	TGTGCCAGCAGCTTTGGGACAGGTTTTGAAAATCAGCCCCAGCATTTT
TRBV5-6	NA	TRBJ1-1	NA	CASSLWGSNTEAFF	TGTGCCAGCAGCTTGTGGGGATCTAACACTGAAGCTTTCTTT
TRBV5-4	NA	TRBJ2-2	NA	CASSLYGSGELFF	TGTGCCAGCAGCTTGTACGGGTCCGGGGAGCTGTTTTTT